These 29 T cell receptor beta chains share one sample of origin, sequenced in a study of shared clonotypes between healthy human individuals. Naive-designated CD8 cells lacked CD45RO, were positively enriched for CCR7, and omitted terminally differentiated effector memory CD45RA+ cells. TCRdb's table, derived via immunoSEQ multiplex PCR, lists solely in-frame clones and lacks some. The sample lists some 2,100,000 clones, around 93% occurring once. Sequenced input: naive CD8+ T cells from PBMCs. The source of these receptors is a man between 18 and 29 years old in good health. Some clones in this sample may be carry-over from other donors' samples.

This sequence joins TRBV7-9 and TRBJ2-3, with D possibly TRBD1 on 6 matching bases. Germline loops: CDR1 SEHNR, CDR2 FQNEAQ (reference sequence). V was shortened by 8 bases and J by 3 bases, with 12 bases between the two germline ends. This CDR3 contains 13 residues. CDR3 protein: CASRTGQTDTQYF. As DNA, the CDR3 is TGTGCCAGCCGAACAGGGCAGACAGATACGCAGTATTTT.

This chain connects TRBV6-5 to TRBJ2-2; possible D gene TRBD1, 6 bases. The CDR3 sequence is 15 residues long. The V end lost 1 base, the J end lost 1 base, and 7 bases lay between the germline ends. CDR1 is MNHEY, CDR2 SVGAGI, per germline. CDR3 amino acids: CASSYYRENTGELFF. The CDR3 region has the DNA TGTGCCAGCAGTTACTACAGGGAGAACACCGGGGAGCTGTTTTTT.

This chain connects TRBV5-1 to TRBJ2-7; no definite D call. The V end lost 2 bases, the J end lost 3 bases, and 15 bases lay between the germline ends. The V gene's germline CDR1 is SGHRS and CDR2 YFSETQ. The CDR3 covers 15 residues. The CDR3 coding sequence is TGCGCCAGCAGCTTAACTGCAGACCCTTACTACGAGCAGTACTTC. Translation gives CASSLTADPYYEQYF.

Worth noting for this clone: Other DNA sequences in the sample encode the same CDR3. J is TRBJ1-1 and V is TRBV4-3, with TRBD1 as a possible D gene (6 bases). There are 15 residues in the CDR3. Per germline, CDR1 LGHNA and CDR2 YSLEER. V was cut by 0 bases and J by 0 bases, with 8 bases left in between. The CDR3 sequence: CASSQEGGLNTEAFF. The CDR3 region has the DNA TGCGCCAGCAGCCAAGAGGGGGGGCTGAACACTGAAGCTTTCTTT.

The chain joins TRBV11-2 to TRBJ2-2, with 8 bases identical to TRBD2. Germline-derived CDR1 and CDR2 are SGHAT and FQNNGV. Losses at the gene ends were 10 bases for V and 6 bases for J; bases not matched to a gene: 16. The CDR3 covers 16 residues. In DNA form, the CDR3 reads TGTGCCACCGTGCCCGAGCGGGAGATTGTGGCCGGGGAGCTGTTTTTT. Amino acids: CATVPEREIVAGELFF.

The gene calls are TRBV29-1 and TRBJ1-1, with TRBD1 matching over 7 bases. CDR3 length: 14 amino acids. The germline V gene has CDR1 SQVTM and CDR2 ANQGSEA. The junction had 10 bases not matched to a gene; V was cut back by 6 bases and J by 3 bases. The CDR3 is CSVRDSNRDTEAFF. Written as DNA, the CDR3 is TGCAGCGTCCGGGACAGCAATCGAGACACTGAAGCTTTCTTT.

The V and J genes are TRBV9 and TRBJ1-5; the match to TRBD1 covers 9 bases. V dropped 3 bases and J dropped 3; count of bases not matched to a gene: 7. Germline-derived CDR1 and CDR2 are SGDLS and YYNGEE. CDR3 length: 16 residues. The CDR3 nucleotides read TGTGCCAGCAGCGCGGGGGGACAGGGACCCAATCAGCCCCAGCATTTT. This translates into CASSAGGQGPNQPQHF. Full variable domain (remainder filled in from reference TRBV9 and TRBJ1-5): DSGVTQTPKHLITATGQRVTLRCSPRSGDLSVYWYQQSLDQGLQFLIQYYNGEERAKGNILERFSAQQFPDLHSELNLSSLELGDSALYFCASSAGGQGPNQPQHFGDGTRLSIL.

The rearrangement joins TRBV27 to TRBJ2-1, with 8 bases that match TRBD2. The CDR3 runs 14 residues. The V gene end was trimmed by 3 bases and the J gene end by 10 bases; junction bases not matched to a gene: 8. Germline CDR1 is MNHEY and CDR2 is SMNVEV (reference sequence). CDR3 amino acids: CASSFTGGQKEQFF. The CDR3 DNA sequence: TGTGCCAGCAGTTTTACGGGAGGGCAGAAGGAGCAGTTCTTC.

This chain links TRBV6-5 with TRBJ2-2, with TRBD2 as a possible D gene (5 bases). The CDR3 has 15 residues. The ends were cut back, 2 bases at V and 5 bases at J, with 12 bases in the middle. Germline-derived CDR1 and CDR2 are MNHEY and SVGAGI. Written as DNA, the CDR3 is TGTGCCAGCAGTTACCCGAGCGGAGGAACCGGGGAGCTGTTTTTT. Its translation is CASSYPSGGTGELFF.

This rearrangement joins TRBV7-9 to TRBJ2-2; a weak D match, TRBD1 (6 bases). V gave up 5 bases and J gave up 2 bases, with 21 bases separating them. CDR1 and CDR2 from the germline V gene are SEHNR and FQNEAQ (reference sequence). CDR3 length: 18 amino acids. CDR3 loop: CASSPLVGGQRNTGELFF. The CDR3 DNA follows: TGTGCCAGCAGCCCATTAGTCGGCGGACAGCGAAACACCGGGGAGCTGTTTTTT.

This rearrangement joins TRBV11-2 to TRBJ2-5, with 8 bases identical to TRBD2. CDR1 is SGHAT and CDR2 is FQNNGV in the germline V gene. Trimming at V came to 3 bases and at J to 1 base, leaving 4 bases not matched to a gene. CDR3 length: 15 residues. CDR3 residues: CASSFRAGAQETQYF. Here the CDR3 DNA reads TGTGCCAGCAGCTTTCGAGCGGGGGCCCAAGAGACCCAGTACTTC.

In this sample, this clone turned up once. The V gene is TRBV4-1, the J gene TRBJ2-5, with 7 bases that match TRBD2. From germline, CDR1 is MGHRA and CDR2 YSYEKL. Trimming at V came to 4 bases and at J to 3 bases, leaving 11 bases not matched to a gene. The CDR3 runs 16 residues. The CDR3 region has the DNA TGCGCCAGCAGCCCGGGGTGGGGGGGGTTGAAAGAGACCCAGTACTTC. As protein: CASSPGWGGLKETQYF.

This clone appeared a single time. This chain uses TRBV4-3 with TRBJ2-2, with D possibly matching TRBD2 (7 bases). The CDR3 consists of 14 residues. V was cut by 1 base and J by 8 bases, with 11 bases left in between. The germline V gene encodes CDR1 LGHNA and CDR2 YSLEER. Here the CDR3 reads CASSQVRGGGELFF. The CDR3 coding sequence is TGCGCCAGCAGCCAAGTGAGGGGGGGAGGGGAGCTGTTTTTT.

The chain recombines TRBV9 with TRBJ2-2; D not certain. The CDR3 has 14 residues. In germline, CDR1 is SGDLS, CDR2 YYNGEE. The V end lost 0 bases, the J end lost 8 bases, and 11 bases lay between the germline ends. In nucleotides, the CDR3 is TGTGCCAGCAGCGTAGTTTTCCCATCTGGGGAGCTGTTTTTT. Translated, it gives CASSVVFPSGELFF.

This clone was recorded only once. This chain links TRBV29-1 with TRBJ2-7, with 13 bases fitting TRBD2. Germline V gene data show CDR1 as SQVTM and CDR2 as ANQGSEA. The CDR3 runs to 15 residues. Trimming at V came to 7 bases and at J to 6 bases, leaving 12 bases not matched to a gene. The CDR3 here is CSARTSGSILGEQYF. The CDR3 DNA reads as TGCAGCGCCAGGACTAGCGGGAGTATTCTGGGCGAGCAGTACTTC.

The chain is built from TRBV29-1 and TRBJ2-7; 10 nucleotides line up with TRBD1. V lost 5 bases, J lost 5 bases, and 9 bases stayed unmatched. The CDR3 contains 14 residues. The V gene's germline CDR1 is SQVTM and CDR2 ANQGSEA. CDR3 amino acids: CSVKPLGTGDEQYF. The CDR3 DNA sequence: TGCAGCGTTAAACCCCTCGGGACAGGGGACGAGCAGTACTTC.

The DNA for the CDR3 is TGTGCCAGCAGCCAAGTGGGTCCCAGGGAAGACTTCTATGGCTACACCTTC. It codes for CASSQVGPREDFYGYTF. The rearrangement joins TRBV4-2 to TRBJ1-2, with D maybe TRBD1 (5 bases). Germline CDR1 reads LGHNA; CDR2 reads YNFKEQ. V was trimmed by 1 base and J by 4 bases, leaving 19 bases between them. The CDR3 is made up of 17 amino acids.

The J gene is TRBJ1-1, the V gene TRBV18; no reliable D call. CDR1 KGHSH and CDR2 LQKENI come from the germline V gene. The V gene lost 2 bases and the J gene lost 0 bases, with 13 bases spanning the gap. This CDR3 spans 16 amino acids. CDR3 amino acids: CASSPGQLVMNTEAFF. CDR3 DNA sequence: TGTGCCAGCTCACCAGGGCAGCTCGTGATGAACACTGAAGCTTTCTTT.

Note on this clone: The sample contains more than one DNA sequence encoding this CDR3. V and J are TRBV27 and TRBJ1-4, with D possibly matching TRBD1 (5 bases). CDR1 and CDR2 (germline): MNHEY, SMNVEV (reference sequence). V shed 6 bases and J shed 3 bases, with 11 bases lying between them. This CDR3 has 14 residues. CDR3 protein: CASSLGGSNEKLFF. The CDR3 DNA follows: TGTGCCAGCAGCCTGGGGGGTTCTAATGAAAAACTGTTTTTT.

This chain joins TRBV28 and TRBJ1-4; tentative D call: TRBD1 (6 bases). Trimming removed 6 bases at V and 9 bases at J, with 14 bases between. The CDR3 runs to 13 residues. CDR1 and CDR2 (germline): MDHEN, SYDVKM. CDR3 amino acids: CASSPTTGQKLFF. The CDR3 bases are TGTGCCAGCAGCCCCACGACAGGACAAAAACTGTTTTTT.

Regarding this clone: Other DNA sequences in the same sample also yield this CDR3. J is TRBJ2-7 and V is TRBV27; D might be TRBD2 (6 bases). The V gene's germline CDR1 is MNHEY and CDR2 SMNVEV (reference sequence). The CDR3 consists of 14 residues. The V end lost 3 bases, the J end lost 2 bases, and 11 bases lay between the germline ends. CDR3 DNA sequence: TGTGCCAGCAGTTTGCGGGGCTCCACCTACGAGCAGTACTTC. This encodes CASSLRGSTYEQYF.

This chain uses TRBV4-3 with TRBJ2-7; TRBD2 matches 8 bases. V gave up 0 bases and J gave up 1 base; unmatched junction bases: 5. Per germline, CDR1 LGHNA and CDR2 YSLEER. The CDR3 sequence is 16 residues long. The CDR3, as DNA: TGCGCCAGCAGCCAAGAGGCACTAGCGGAATCCTACGAGCAGTACTTC. Amino acid sequence: CASSQEALAESYEQYF.

The V call is TRBV4-1, the J call TRBJ2-3, with D unresolved. The V end lost 0 bases, the J end lost 2 bases, and 12 bases lay between the germline ends. The CDR3 loop spans 16 amino acids. The germline gives CDR1 MGHRA, CDR2 YSYEKL. The CDR3 sequence: CASSQDMATYTDTQYF. The CDR3 DNA reads TGCGCCAGCAGCCAAGATATGGCCACCTACACAGATACGCAGTATTTT.

V gene TRBV6-5 combines with J gene TRBJ1-5; possible D gene TRBD1, 6 bases. The CDR3 extends over 14 amino acids. CDR1 and CDR2 from the germline V gene are MNHEY and SVGAGI. Trimming left V 6 bases short and J 8 bases short, with 17 bases between. As DNA, the CDR3 is TGTGCCAGCAGCTTAACAGGGAGCATGGAGCCCCAGCATTTT. Its protein is CASSLTGSMEPQHF.

The chain recombines TRBV4-3 with TRBJ2-1, with 13 bases identical to TRBD2. Germline V gene data show CDR1 as LGHNA and CDR2 as YSLEER. The ends lost 5 bases at V and 3 bases at J; junction bases unmatched: 4. The CDR3 is made up of 16 amino acids. This chain's CDR3 is CASSIGLAGDYNEQFF. CDR3 coding DNA: TGCGCCAGCAGCATAGGACTAGCGGGAGACTACAATGAGCAGTTCTTC.

This chain connects TRBV27 to TRBJ1-1; maybe TRBD1 (5 bases). Germline CDR1 MNHEY, CDR2 SMNVEV (reference sequence). Trimming stripped 10 bases from V and 7 bases from J, with 10 bases between. CDR3 length equals 10 residues. The CDR3 DNA reads TGTGCCACATATCAGGGTGAAGCTTTCTTT. It is translated as CATYQGEAFF.

CDR3 loop: CASRWGEGNIQYF. CDR3 DNA: TGTGCCAGCAGGTGGGGGGAAGGAAACATTCAGTACTTC. The V gene is TRBV6-5, the J gene TRBJ2-4; tentatively, D is TRBD2 (6 bases). V lost 6 bases, J lost 6 bases, and 12 bases lay in between. Germline V gene data show CDR1 as MNHEY and CDR2 as SVGAGI. The CDR3 totals 13 residues.

The rearrangement links TRBV10-3 to TRBJ2-1; no definite D call. This CDR3 comprises 14 residues. Trimming removed 0 bases from V and 4 bases from J, with 7 bases in between. CDR1 ENHRY and CDR2 SYGVKD come from the germline V gene. CDR3 sequence: CAISESKQYNEQFF. CDR3 sequence (DNA): TGTGCCATCAGTGAGTCGAAGCAGTACAATGAGCAGTTCTTC.

For the CDR3, the DNA is TGTGCCAGCAGCGTAGGCCCCCTGGGCTCCTACGAGCAGTACTTC. It specifies CASSVGPLGSYEQYF. The J gene is TRBJ2-7, the V gene TRBV9; D not resolved. This CDR3 comprises 15 residues. Deletions cut 0 bases from V and 0 bases from J, with 10 bases between. Germline CDR1 reads SGDLS; CDR2 reads YYNGEE.